These T cell receptor beta chains were read from a single sample in a study of T cell responses to AZD1222 COVID-19 vaccine. Measured with immunoSEQ multiplex PCR; TCRdb has only the in-frame clones, and not every one. The table includes 140,000 to 150,000 clones, 80% to 95% detected once. The source material was peripheral blood, sampled 28 days after the second AZD1222 dose. These receptors originate from an adult who received the AZD1222 COVID-19 vaccine. CDR3s include the opening cysteine and the closing phenylalanine or tryptophan.

TRBV2	TRBJ2-1	CASRGGGLAGYEQFF
TRBV18	TRBJ1-1	CASSPQQGSSTEAFF
TRBV10-3	TRBJ2-1	CAISESSPPTYNEQFF
TRBV7-9	TRBJ2-7	CASSASGTSSTGKQYF
TRBV5-1	TRBJ1-1	CASSLVANTEAFF
TRBV21-1	TRBJ1-5	CASTLLMGRRAQPQHF
TRBV5-5	TRBJ2-7	CASSLSGNEQYF
TRBV6-5	TRBJ2-2	CASSHGLVGELFF
TRBV7-2	TRBJ1-1	CASSQGPGLGTEAFF
TRBV9	TRBJ2-2	CASSVEGWTGELFF
TRBV9	TRBJ2-1	CASSVVPGRKQFF
TRBV7-9	TRBJ2-3	CASSQGTSGTTDTQYF
TRBV6-4	TRBJ1-6	CASSDFFSNSPLHF
TRBV15	TRBJ1-2	CATSRETGTNYGYTF
TRBV27	TRBJ2-1	CASSSQGTGVFGSYNEQFF
TRBV27	TRBJ2-1	CASSQRAGGPYNEQFF
TRBV7-2	TRBJ2-3	CASSSQGAGSTDTQYF
TRBV5-1	TRBJ2-5	CASSLEETQYF
TRBV10-2	TRBJ1-1	CASSESWGVGAFF
TRBV21-1	TRBJ1-1	CASSNRERGNTEAFF
TRBV19	TRBJ2-2	CASNRQGRGTGELFF
TRBV6-5	TRBJ1-2	CASRPGGGYTF
TRBV19	TRBJ2-2	CASSIDRTSGRRGTGELFF
TRBV7-2	TRBJ1-5	CASSIQGGYSNQPQHF
TRBV6-5	TRBJ2-3	CASTPFGVSTDTQYF
TRBV30	TRBJ1-5	CAWRGGRNQPQHF
TRBV5-4	TRBJ2-2	CASVGGTADTGELFF